This TCR beta chain was observed in a study of T cell repertoires in ileal Crohn's disease. Study-level information: At surgery, 30% to 35% of patients smoked, with median disease duration roughly 7.7 years.

The length of the CDR3 is 14 residues. Trimming took 6 bases from V and 2 from J, leaving 13 bases between them. Germline values: CDR1 MNHNS, CDR2 SASEGT. Time point given: neoterminal ileum biopsy at postoperative endoscopy, about 6 months after surgery. With respect to this clone: Its cognate antigen is unknown.

Regarding the study as a whole: Sorted CD8 T cells held more high-frequency clones than CD4.

Roughly 500 nanograms of biopsy DNA per sample underwent TCRB immunosequencing. Assay: immunoSEQ multiplex PCR; the TCRdb copy retains only in-frame clones and omits some. The sample has 55,000 to 65,000 clones, around 90% seen once. The chain joins TRBV6-1 to TRBJ1-2; perhaps TRBD1 as D (6 bases). This clonotype originated in an adult with Crohn's disease. Sequenced sample: ileal tissue. CDR3 nucleotides: TGTGCCAGCAGACCGGGACACTTAAACTATGGCTACACCTTC. Translating gives CASRPGHLNYGYTF.